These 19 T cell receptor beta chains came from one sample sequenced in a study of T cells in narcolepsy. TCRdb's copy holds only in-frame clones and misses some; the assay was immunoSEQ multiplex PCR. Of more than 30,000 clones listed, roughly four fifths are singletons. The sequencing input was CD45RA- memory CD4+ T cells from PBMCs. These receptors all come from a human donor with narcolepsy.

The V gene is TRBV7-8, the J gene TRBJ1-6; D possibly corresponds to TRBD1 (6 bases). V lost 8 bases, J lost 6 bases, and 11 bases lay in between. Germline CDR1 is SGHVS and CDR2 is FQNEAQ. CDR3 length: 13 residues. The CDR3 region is CASAVGANSPLHF. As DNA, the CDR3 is TGTGCCAGCGCGGTGGGGGCTAATTCACCCCTCCACTTT.

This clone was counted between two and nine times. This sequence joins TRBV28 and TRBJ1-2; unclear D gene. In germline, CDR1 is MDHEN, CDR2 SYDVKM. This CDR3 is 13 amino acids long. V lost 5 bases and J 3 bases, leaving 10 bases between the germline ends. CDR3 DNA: TGTGCCAGCAGTCCACCAGTGGACTATGGCTACACCTTC. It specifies CASSPPVDYGYTF.

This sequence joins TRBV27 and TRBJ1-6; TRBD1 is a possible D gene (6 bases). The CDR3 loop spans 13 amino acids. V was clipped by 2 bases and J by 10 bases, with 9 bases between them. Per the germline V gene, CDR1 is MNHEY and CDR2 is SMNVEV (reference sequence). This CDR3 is CASSLNRDSPLHF. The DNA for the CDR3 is TGTGCCAGCAGTTTAAACAGGGACTCACCCCTCCACTTT.

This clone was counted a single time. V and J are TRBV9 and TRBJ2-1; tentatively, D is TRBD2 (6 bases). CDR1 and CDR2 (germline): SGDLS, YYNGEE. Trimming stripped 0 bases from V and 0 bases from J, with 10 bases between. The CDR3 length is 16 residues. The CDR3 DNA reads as TGTGCCAGCAGCGTAGAGGAGGGGAGCTCCTACAATGAGCAGTTCTTC. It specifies CASSVEEGSSYNEQFF.

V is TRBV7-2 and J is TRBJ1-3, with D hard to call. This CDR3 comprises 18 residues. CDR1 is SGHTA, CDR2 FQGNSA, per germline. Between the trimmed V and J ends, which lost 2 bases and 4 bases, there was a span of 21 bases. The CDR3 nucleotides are TGTGCCAGCAGCTTATTTGCCAATCTGGGGATGGGAGGAAACACCATATATTTT. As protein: CASSLFANLGMGGNTIYF.

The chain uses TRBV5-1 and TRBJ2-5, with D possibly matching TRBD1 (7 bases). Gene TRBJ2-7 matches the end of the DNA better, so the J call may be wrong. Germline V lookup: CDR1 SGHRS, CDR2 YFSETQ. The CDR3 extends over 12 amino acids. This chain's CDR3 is CASSSGGYEQYF. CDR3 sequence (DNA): TGCGCCAGCAGCTCAGGGGGGTACGAGCAGTACTTC.

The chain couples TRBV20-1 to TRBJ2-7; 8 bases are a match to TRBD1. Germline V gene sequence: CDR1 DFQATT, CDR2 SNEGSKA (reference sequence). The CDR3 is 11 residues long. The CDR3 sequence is CGVRGPYEQYF. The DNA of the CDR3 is TGCGGGGTCAGGGGGCCCTACGAGCAGTACTTC.

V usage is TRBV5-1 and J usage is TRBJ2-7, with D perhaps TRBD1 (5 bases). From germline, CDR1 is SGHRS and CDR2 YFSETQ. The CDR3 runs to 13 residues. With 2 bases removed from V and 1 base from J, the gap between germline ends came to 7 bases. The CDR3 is CASSLQESYEQYF. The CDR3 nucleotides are TGCGCCAGCAGCTTACAGGAATCCTACGAGCAGTACTTC.

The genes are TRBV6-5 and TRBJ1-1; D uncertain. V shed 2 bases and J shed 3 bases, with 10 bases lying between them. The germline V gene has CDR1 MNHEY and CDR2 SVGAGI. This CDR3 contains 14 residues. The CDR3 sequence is CASSYKGVDTEAFF. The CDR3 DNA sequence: TGTGCCAGCAGTTACAAGGGTGTTGACACTGAAGCTTTCTTT.

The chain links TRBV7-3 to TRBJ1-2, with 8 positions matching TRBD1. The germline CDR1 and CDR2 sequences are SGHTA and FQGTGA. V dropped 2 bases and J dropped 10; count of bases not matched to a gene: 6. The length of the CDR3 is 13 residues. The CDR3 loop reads CASSLDRGGDYTF. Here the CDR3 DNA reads TGTGCCAGCAGCTTAGACAGGGGAGGAGACTACACCTTC. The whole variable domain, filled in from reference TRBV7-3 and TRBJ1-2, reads GAGVSQTPSNKVTEKGKYVELRCDPISGHTALYWYRQSLGQGPEFLIYFQGTGAADDSGLPNDRFFAVRPEGSVSTLKIQRTERGDSAVYLCASSLDRGGDYTFGSGTRLTVV.

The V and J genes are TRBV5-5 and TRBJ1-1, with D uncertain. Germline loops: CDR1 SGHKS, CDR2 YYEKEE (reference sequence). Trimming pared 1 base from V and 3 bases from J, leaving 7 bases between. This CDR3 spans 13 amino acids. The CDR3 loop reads CASSLSVYTEAFF. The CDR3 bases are TGTGCCAGCAGCTTGTCGGTCTACACTGAAGCTTTCTTT. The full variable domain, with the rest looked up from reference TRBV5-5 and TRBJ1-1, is DAGVTQSPTHLIKTRGQQVTLRCSPISGHKSVSWYQQVLGQGPQFIFQYYEKEERGRGNFPDRFSARQFPNYSSELNVNALLLGDSALYLCASSLSVYTEAFFGQGTRLTVV.

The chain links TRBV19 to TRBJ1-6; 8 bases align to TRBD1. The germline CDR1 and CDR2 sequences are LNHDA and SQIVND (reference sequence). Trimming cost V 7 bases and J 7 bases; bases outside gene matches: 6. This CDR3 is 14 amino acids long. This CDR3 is CASKPTGVNSPLHF. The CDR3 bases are TGTGCCAGTAAGCCGACAGGGGTCAATTCACCCCTCCACTTT. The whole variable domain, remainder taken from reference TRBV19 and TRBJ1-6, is DGGITQSPKYLFRKEGQNVTLSCEQNLNHDAMYWYRQDPGQGLRLIYYSQIVNDFQKGDIAEGYSVSREKKESFPLTVTSAQKNPTAFYLCASKPTGVNSPLHFGNGTRLTVT.

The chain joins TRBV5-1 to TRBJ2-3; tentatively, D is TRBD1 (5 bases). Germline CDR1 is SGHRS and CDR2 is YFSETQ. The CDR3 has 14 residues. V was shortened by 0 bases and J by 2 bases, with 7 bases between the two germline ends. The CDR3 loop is CASSLEDNTDTQYF. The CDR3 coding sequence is TGCGCCAGCAGCTTGGAGGACAACACAGATACGCAGTATTTT.

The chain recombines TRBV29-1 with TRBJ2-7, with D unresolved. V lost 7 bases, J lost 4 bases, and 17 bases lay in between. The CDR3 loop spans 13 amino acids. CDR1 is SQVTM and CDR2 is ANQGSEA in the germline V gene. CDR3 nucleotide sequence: TGCAGCGCCTCCGTCAGCAGTTCATACGAGCAGTACTTC. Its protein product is CSASVSSSYEQYF.

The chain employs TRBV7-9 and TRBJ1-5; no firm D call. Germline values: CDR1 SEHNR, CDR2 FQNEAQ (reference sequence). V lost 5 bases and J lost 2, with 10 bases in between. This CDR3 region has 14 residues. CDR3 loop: CASSSGEGNQPQHF. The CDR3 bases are TGTGCCAGCAGCAGCGGCGAGGGCAATCAGCCCCAGCATTTT. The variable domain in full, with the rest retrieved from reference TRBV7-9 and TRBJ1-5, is DTGVSQNPRHKITKRGQNVTFRCDPISEHNRLYWYRQTLGQGPEFLTYFQNEAQLEKSRLLSDRFSAERPKGSFSTLEIQRTEQGDSAMYLCASSSGEGNQPQHFGDGTRLSIL.

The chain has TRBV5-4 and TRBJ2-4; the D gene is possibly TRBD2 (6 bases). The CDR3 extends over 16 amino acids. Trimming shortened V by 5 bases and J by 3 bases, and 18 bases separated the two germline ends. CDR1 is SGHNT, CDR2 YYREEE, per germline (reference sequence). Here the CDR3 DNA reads TGTGCCAGCAGGGGATTGGTGCCCGGGGGCAAAAACATTCAGTACTTC. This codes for CASRGLVPGGKNIQYF.

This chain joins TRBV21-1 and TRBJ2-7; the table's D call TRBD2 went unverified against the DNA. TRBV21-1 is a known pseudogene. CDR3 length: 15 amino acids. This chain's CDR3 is CASSSPRTSGGLGDF. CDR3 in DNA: TGTGCCAGCAGCTCACCTCGGACTAGCGGGGGGCTAGGGGACTTC.

The CDR3 sequence: CSATGDTEAFF. CDR3 in DNA: TGCAGCGCTACAGGGGACACTGAAGCTTTCTTT. This chain uses TRBV29-1 with TRBJ1-1; 7 positions match TRBD1. This CDR3 comprises 11 residues. V lost 7 bases to trimming and J lost 3 bases; unmatched junction nucleotides: 2. CDR1 is SQVTM, CDR2 ANQGSEA, per germline.

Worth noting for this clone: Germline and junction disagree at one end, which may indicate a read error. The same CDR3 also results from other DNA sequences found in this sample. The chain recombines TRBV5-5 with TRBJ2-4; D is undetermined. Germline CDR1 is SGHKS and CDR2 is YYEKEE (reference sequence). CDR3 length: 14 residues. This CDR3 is CASSLAAGKNIQYF. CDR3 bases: TGCGCCAGCAGCTTGGCGGCAGGAAAAAACATTCAGTACTTC.